The 9 T cell receptor beta chains below were found in one sample sequenced in a study of shared clonotypes between healthy human individuals. Measured with immunoSEQ multiplex PCR; TCRdb has only the in-frame clones, and not every one. Among about 480,000 clones listed, roughly 79% were seen once. Sequencing input: PBMCs. These receptors all stem from a woman aged 40 to 50 in good health. Some clones in this sample may be carry-over from other donors' samples.

The chain links TRBV28 to TRBJ2-2; TRBD1 aligns across 8 bases. Looked up from germline, CDR1 is MDHEN and CDR2 is SYDVKM. With V trimmed by 6 bases and J by 5 bases, 2 bases remained unmatched. This CDR3 contains 13 residues. CDR3 nucleotides: TGTGCCAGCAGGACAGGGGTGACCGGGGAGCTGTTTTTT. Translating it yields CASRTGVTGELFF.

In its sample, this clone was seen once. V and J are TRBV5-4 and TRBJ2-1; TRBD2 might be the D (5 bases). The CDR3 extends over 16 amino acids. The germline gives CDR1 SGHNT, CDR2 YYREEE (reference sequence). Deletions cut 1 base from V and 0 bases from J, with 11 bases between. The CDR3, as DNA: TGTGCCAGCAGCTTGAGGCGGGTGAGCTCCTACAATGAGCAGTTCTTC. Translation: CASSLRRVSSYNEQFF.

The rearrangement joins TRBV7-2 to TRBJ2-3, with a possible D match to TRBD2 (5 bases). Germline values: CDR1 SGHTA, CDR2 FQGNSA. The CDR3 loop spans 16 amino acids. The ends were cut back, 5 bases at V and 3 bases at J, with 18 bases in the middle. In DNA, the CDR3 is TGTGCCAGCAGCCCCCCCCGGGGTAGTAGGACAGATACGCAGTATTTT. Protein product: CASSPPRGSRTDTQYF. The entire variable domain, with the rest obtained from reference TRBV7-2 and TRBJ2-3, is as follows: GAGVSQSPSNKVTEKGKDVELRCDPISGHTALYWYRQSLGQGLEFLIYFQGNSAPDKSGLPSDRFSAERTGGSVSTLTIQRTQQEDSAVYLCASSPPRGSRTDTQYFGPGTRLTVL.

This clone was observed a few times. The V call is TRBV11-2, the J call TRBJ2-1; D perhaps matches TRBD2 (5 bases). The CDR3 loop spans 15 amino acids. Per germline, CDR1 SGHAT and CDR2 FQNNGV. Trimming left V 1 base short and J 3 bases short, with 10 bases between. In DNA form, the CDR3 reads TGTGCCAGCAGCTTAGGGCGGGCTAGCTACAATGAGCAGTTCTTC. It codes for CASSLGRASYNEQFF.

The rearrangement links TRBV7-2 to TRBJ2-1, with TRBD2 matching 8 bases. The length of the CDR3 is 13 residues. V was pared by 4 bases and J by 13 bases, with 9 bases of the junction left unmatched. CDR1 is SGHTA and CDR2 is FQGNSA in the germline V gene. This chain's CDR3 is CASSYREAGGQFF. The CDR3 nucleotides read TGTGCCAGCAGCTACCGGGAGGCGGGAGGCCAGTTCTTC.

The chain couples TRBV27 to TRBJ2-7; D ambiguous. This CDR3 spans 14 amino acids. V dropped 0 bases and J dropped 2 bases, with 8 bases sitting between them. CDR1 and CDR2 (germline): MNHEY, SMNVEV (reference sequence). The CDR3 nucleotides read TGTGCCAGCAGTTTATCGATAGGGCCCTACGAGCAGTACTTC. It yields the protein CASSLSIGPYEQYF.

The chain carries TRBV7-2 and TRBJ2-5; D not resolved. From germline, CDR1 is SGHTA and CDR2 FQGNSA. Deletions cut 0 bases from V and 4 bases from J, with 6 bases between. CDR3 size: 13 residues. The chain's CDR3 is CASSLAVGETQYF. The CDR3 DNA sequence: TGTGCCAGCAGCTTAGCGGTAGGAGAGACCCAGTACTTC.

About this clone itself: Other DNA sequences from this sample encode an identical CDR3 as well. The rearrangement links TRBV5-1 to TRBJ1-2; D call uncertain. V dropped 0 bases and J dropped 1 base, with 7 bases sitting between them. The CDR3 runs to 14 residues. Per germline, CDR1 SGHRS and CDR2 YFSETQ. The CDR3 region has the DNA TGCGCCAGCAGCTTGGATGGCAGTAACTATGGCTACACCTTC. The encoded protein is CASSLDGSNYGYTF.

CDR3 in amino acids: CASSLGSGTGTDTQYF. The CDR3 DNA reads as TGCGCCAGCAGCTTGGGTAGCGGGACAGGGACAGATACGCAGTATTTT. The chain is built from TRBV5-1 and TRBJ2-3; tentative D call: TRBD1 (9 bases). The V end lost 0 bases, the J end lost 3 bases, and 14 bases lay between the germline ends. Germline V gives CDR1 SGHRS, CDR2 YFSETQ. The CDR3 totals 16 residues.